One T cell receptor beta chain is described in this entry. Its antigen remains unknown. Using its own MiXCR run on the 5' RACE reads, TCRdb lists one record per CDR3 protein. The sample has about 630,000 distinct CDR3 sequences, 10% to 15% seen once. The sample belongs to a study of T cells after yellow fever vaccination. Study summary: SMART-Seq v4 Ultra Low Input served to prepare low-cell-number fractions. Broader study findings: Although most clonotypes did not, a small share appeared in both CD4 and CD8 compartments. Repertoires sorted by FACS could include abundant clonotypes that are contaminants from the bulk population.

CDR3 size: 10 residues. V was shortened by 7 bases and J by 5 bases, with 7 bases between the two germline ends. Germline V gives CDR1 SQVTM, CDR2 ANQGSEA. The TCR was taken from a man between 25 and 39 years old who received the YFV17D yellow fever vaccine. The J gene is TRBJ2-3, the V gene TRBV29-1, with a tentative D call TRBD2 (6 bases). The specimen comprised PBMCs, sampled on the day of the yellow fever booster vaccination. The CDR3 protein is CSAGGDTQYF. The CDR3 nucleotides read TGCAGCGCCGGGGGAGATACGCAGTATTTT.